This T cell receptor beta chain was found in a study of molecular identifiers for immune sequencing clone quantification. Per germline, CDR1 MNHEY and CDR2 SVGAGI. The CDR3 loop spans 18 amino acids. With 0 bases removed from V and 0 bases from J, the gap between germline ends came to 15 bases. This clonotype was counted ten times or more. Via MiXCR, TCRdb re-called the PCR reads, giving one row per CDR3 protein. This table has under 600,000 distinct CDR3 sequences, approximately 25% appearing once. The gene calls are TRBV6-5 and TRBJ1-5; D is undetermined. Sequenced material: naive CD8+ T cells from blood, with Jurkat cell RNA spiked in. Subset meaning: FACS-sorted CD8+CD4-CCR7+CD45RA+ naive T cells. The receptor's source is a human donor in good health. Some libraries in this study had Jurkat cell RNA spiked in. The CDR3 DNA reads as TGTGCCAGCAGTTACTCGATCGGGGAGCTACATAGCAATCAGCCCCAGCATTTT. It codes for CASSYSIGELHSNQPQHF.